The clone carrying this T cell receptor beta chain has a handful of counts. Measured with immunoSEQ multiplex PCR; TCRdb has only the in-frame clones, and not every one. The sample has fewer than 15,000 clones; roughly 72% are singletons. The CDR3 has 15 amino acids. Trimming removed 2 bases at V and 1 base at J, with 12 bases between. Germline CDR1 is SGHNT and CDR2 is YYREEE (reference sequence). The data are from a study of tumor-infiltrating lymphocytes in localized non-small cell lung cancer. The chain couples TRBV5-4 to TRBJ1-1; D unclear. The receptor was isolated from a human donor with non-small cell lung cancer. Sequenced: uninvolved lung tissue not adjacent to the tumor. CDR3 nucleotides: TGTGCCAGCAGCTTTGCTGGCACGGCGAACACTGAAGCTTTCTTT. Protein sequence: CASSFAGTANTEAFF.